Below are 4 T cell receptor beta chains sequenced from a single sample in a study of control samples from healthy donors and cancer patients. Clones were sequenced by immunoSEQ multiplex PCR, and TCRdb holds only the in-frame ones, with some missing. The table has about 97,000 clones, around nine tenths seen once. The sample comprised blood. The receptor set was obtained from a man younger than 45 in good health.

This chain uses TRBV19 with TRBJ2-1, with D perhaps given as TRBD1 or TRBD2 (5 bases each). The length of the CDR3 is 23 residues. Deletions cut 11 bases from V and 0 bases from J, with 41 bases between. Germline CDR1 reads LNHDA; CDR2 reads SQIVND (reference sequence). CDR3 region: CAFYPRGNRWGPGAKSSYNEQFF. As DNA, the CDR3 is TGTGCCTTCTACCCCCGGGGCAACCGCTGGGGTCCCGGCGCTAAGAGCTCCTACAATGAGCAGTTCTTC.

This chain links TRBV2 with TRBJ1-5, with TRBD1 matching 8 bases. This CDR3 region has 15 residues. V shed 8 bases and J 3 bases; nucleotides not matched to a gene: 9. In germline, CDR1 is SNHLY, CDR2 FYNNEI. This CDR3 is CASRPQTGVNQPQHF. CDR3 DNA sequence: TGTGCCAGCCGACCCCAGACAGGGGTCAATCAGCCCCAGCATTTT.

The chain recombines TRBV7-9 with TRBJ1-1; D is uncertain. CDR3 length: 13 residues. V was clipped by 1 base and J by 5 bases, with 8 bases between them. The germline CDR1 and CDR2 sequences are SEHNR and FQNEAQ (reference sequence). This CDR3 reads CASSLVRQTEAFF. The DNA for the CDR3 is TGTGCCAGCAGCTTAGTTCGCCAGACTGAAGCTTTCTTT.

The chain has TRBV6-5 and TRBJ2-1; TRBD2 matches 7 bases. The CDR3 contains 16 residues. V trimming: 0 bases; J trimming: 1 base; junction bases outside the gene matches: 3. Germline CDR1 is MNHEY and CDR2 is SVGAGI. The CDR3 spells CASSYSWGGSYNEQFF. The CDR3 DNA follows: TGTGCCAGCAGTTACTCGTGGGGGGGATCCTACAATGAGCAGTTCTTC.